This note documents a single TCR beta chain sequence. Its target is not known. At one boundary the junction diverges from the germline segment, which might be a read error. The CDR3 length is 15 residues. Germline V gene lookup returns CDR1 DFQATT and CDR2 SNEGSKA (reference sequence). A modified ARM-PCR protocol with three rounds of nested PCR amplified TCRbeta. From the multiplex PCR reads, TCRdb called clonotypes with MiXCR, one entry per CDR3 protein. The sample shows fewer than 85,000 distinct CDR3 sequences, approximately 73% of them seen only once. These data come from a study of tumor and adjacent non-tumor tissue in lung cancer. Study details: The patients, around 10 men and roughly 5 women, were about 30 to 85 with stage I to III disease.

This sample's RNA came from whole unsorted tissue. Study-wide findings and caveats: Patients with more diverse tumor TCRs had worse survival.

The clonotype was recovered from a man aged 55 to 70 with non-small cell lung cancer. Sequences were obtained from lung tumor tissue. V and J are TRBV20-1 and TRBJ2-1; 11 nucleotides match TRBD2. In DNA, the CDR3 is TGCAGTACCCCCCGGGGGGGGACTAGCGGAACAGAGCGGTTCTTC. Amino acids: CSTPRGGTSGTERFF.